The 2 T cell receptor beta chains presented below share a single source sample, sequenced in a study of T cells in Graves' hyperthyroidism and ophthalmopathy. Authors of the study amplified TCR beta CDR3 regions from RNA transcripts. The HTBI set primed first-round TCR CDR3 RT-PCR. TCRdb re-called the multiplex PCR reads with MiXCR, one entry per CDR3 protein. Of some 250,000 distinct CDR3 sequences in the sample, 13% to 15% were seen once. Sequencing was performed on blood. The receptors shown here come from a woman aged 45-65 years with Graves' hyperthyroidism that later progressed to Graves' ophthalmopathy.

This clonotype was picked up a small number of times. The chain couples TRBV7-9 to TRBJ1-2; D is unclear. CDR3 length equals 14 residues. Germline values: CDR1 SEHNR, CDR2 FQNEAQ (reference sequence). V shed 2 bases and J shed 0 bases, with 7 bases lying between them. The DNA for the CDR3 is TGTGCCAGCAGCTTATGGGAGGCTAACTATGGCTACACCTTC. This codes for CASSLWEANYGYTF.

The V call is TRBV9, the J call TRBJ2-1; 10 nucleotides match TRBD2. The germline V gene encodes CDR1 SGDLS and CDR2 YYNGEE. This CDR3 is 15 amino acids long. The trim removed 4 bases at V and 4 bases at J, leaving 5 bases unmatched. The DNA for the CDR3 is TGTGCCAGCAGCTCAACTAGCGGGACTTACAATGAGCAGTTCTTC. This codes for CASSSTSGTYNEQFF.